This is a list of T cell receptor beta chains from one sample in a study of spatial heterogeneity in lung cancer. Each CDR3 protein gets one entry after TCRdb re-called the 5' RACE reads with MiXCR. The sample records about 100,000 distinct CDR3 sequences, nearly 4.5% being singletons. Sequences were derived from lung tumor tissue, sampled at surgery. These receptors all come from a male donor with early-stage non-small cell lung cancer. The CDR3 runs from the conserved cysteine through the conserved F or W. D genes are given only for firm matches. The size entry is marked missing in some rows and otherwise reads once, few, many or a size class.

V gene,clone size,D gene,J gene,CDR3 protein,CDR3 DNA
TRBV25-1,NA,TRBD2,TRBJ2-3,CASSDSGGPDTQYF,TGTGCCAGCAGTGACTCGGGAGGTCCAGATACGCAGTATTTT
TRBV12-3/TRBV12-4,many,NA,TRBJ1-2,CASSSTGTYGYTF,TGTGCCAGCAGTTCCACAGGGACCTATGGCTACACCTTC
TRBV18,many,TRBD1,TRBJ1-1,CASSPRTGKNTEAFF,TGTGCCAGCTCACCTAGGACAGGGAAGAACACTGAAGCTTTCTTT
TRBV20-1,many,TRBD1,TRBJ2-1,CSARTHRGRIDEQFF,TGCAGTGCTAGAACCCACAGGGGGAGAATCGATGAGCAGTTCTTC
TRBV21-1,many,NA,TRBJ2-3,CASSKECRTGYTDTQYF,TGTGCCAGCAGCAAAGAGTGCCGGACAGGGTACACAGATACGCAGTATTTT
TRBV20-1,few,NA,TRBJ2-1,CSATTVAVGRNEQFF,TGCAGTGCAACGACGGTAGCGGTAGGCCGAAATGAGCAGTTCTTC
TRBV6-1,many,NA,TRBJ2-1,CASSEAFGNEQFF,TGTGCCAGCAGTGAAGCTTTTGGGAATGAGCAGTTCTTC
TRBV4-1,many,TRBD1,TRBJ1-1,CASSQVPGQGMNTEAFF,TGCGCCAGCAGCCAAGTCCCGGGACAGGGGATGAACACTGAAGCTTTCTTT
TRBV20-1,many,NA,TRBJ2-3,CSAMGTDTQYF,TGCAGTGCTATGGGCACAGATACGCAGTATTTT
TRBV27,many,TRBD1,TRBJ2-3,CASSLSIDTGGPDTQYF,TGTGCCAGCAGTTTATCTATAGACACAGGGGGCCCAGATACGCAGTATTTT
TRBV5-5,many,TRBD1,TRBJ2-5,CASSYEGQGPLRTQYF,TGTGCCAGCAGCTATGAGGGACAGGGGCCCCTCAGGACCCAGTACTTC
TRBV4-1,once,NA,TRBJ2-1,CASRILAQGSYNEQLF,TGCGCCAGCAGAATTCTAGCTCAGGGGTCCTACAATGAGCAGCTCTTC
TRBV20-1,many,NA,TRBJ2-3,CSARPGDGADTQYF,TGCAGTGCTAGACCGGGAGATGGGGCAGATACGCAGTATTTT
TRBV20-1,NA,NA,TRBJ2-7,CSAPSVAEGGDEQYF,TGCAGTGCTCCGTCGGTAGCGGAGGGTGGGGACGAGCAGTACTTC
TRBV5-1,many,NA,TRBJ2-3,CASSSDGSGVIDTQYF,TGCGCCAGCAGTTCTGACGGGTCGGGAGTGATAGATACGCAGTATTTT
TRBV5-6,many,NA,TRBJ1-1,CASSFRQPNTEAFF,TGTGCCAGCAGCTTTCGGCAGCCGAACACTGAAGCTTTCTTT
TRBV12-3/TRBV12-4,many,NA,TRBJ2-3,CASSVLGGTQYF,TGTGCCAGCAGTGTCCTGGGGGGTACGCAGTATTTT
TRBV24-1,many,NA,TRBJ2-1,CATSIAVNEQFF,TGTGCCACCAGTATAGCAGTCAATGAGCAGTTCTTC